Below are 29 T cell receptor beta chains sequenced from a single sample in a study of blood T cell repertoires in COVID-19. Sequencing was performed with immunoSEQ multiplex PCR; in TCRdb, only in-frame clones are kept and a portion is missing. The sample comprises over 200,000 clones, 65% to 90% of which are singletons, and roughly 4.9% rests with the top ten. Sequencing input: peripheral blood. The receptors derive from a human donor in a cohort sampled during active COVID-19.

The rearrangement uses TRBV6-5 and TRBJ1-2, with D perhaps matching TRBD1 (6 bases). V dropped 6 bases and J dropped 4 bases, with 12 bases sitting between them. CDR3 length: 13 residues. In germline, CDR1 is MNHEY, CDR2 SVGAGI. CDR3 loop: CASRGGHTYGYTF. The CDR3 DNA is TGTGCCAGCAGAGGGGGACACACCTATGGCTACACCTTC.

The chain has TRBV5-5 and TRBJ2-7; D perhaps matches TRBD1 (5 bases). CDR1 is SGHKS, CDR2 YYEKEE, per germline (reference sequence). The CDR3 is made up of 14 amino acids. With 4 bases removed from V and 5 bases from J, the gap between germline ends came to 16 bases. This chain's CDR3 is CASSTGVGPHEQYF. In DNA, the CDR3 is TGTGCCAGCAGCACCGGAGTGGGGCCCCACGAGCAGTACTTC.

Written as DNA, the CDR3 is TGTGCCAGCAGCAAAAAGGAGGAGGTCGGGGAGCTGTTTTTT. Translated: CASSKKEEVGELFF. V gene TRBV11-3 combines with J gene TRBJ2-2; possibly TRBD2 for D (5 bases). The germline V gene encodes CDR1 SGHNT and CDR2 YENEEA. This CDR3 spans 14 amino acids. V lost 5 bases and J 7 bases, leaving 14 bases between the germline ends.

Only a few counts were recorded for this clone. J is TRBJ2-7 and V is TRBV7-2, with 9 positions matching TRBD1. Unmatched junction bases numbered 4, after V lost 5 bases and J lost 5 bases. Germline CDR1 SGHTA, CDR2 FQGNSA. The CDR3 sequence is 13 residues long. For the CDR3, the DNA is TGTGCCAGCAGCCACAGGGGGCCAAACGAGCAGTACTTC. This codes for CASSHRGPNEQYF.

The chain uses TRBV18 and TRBJ2-3; TRBD2 might be the D (6 bases). V lost 3 bases to trimming and J lost 4 bases, with 17 bases between them. CDR1 and CDR2 from the germline V gene are KGHSH and LQKENI. The CDR3 sequence is 16 residues long. The CDR3 DNA reads as TGTGCCAGCTCACCGGCGGGGTTTAGGTTTGCAGATACGCAGTATTTT. This gives the protein CASSPAGFRFADTQYF.

This rearrangement joins TRBV6-2 or TRBV6-3 to TRBJ2-2, with D possibly TRBD1 on 5 matching bases. Germline lookup yields CDR1 MNHEY and CDR2 SVGEGT. The germline V and J ends were trimmed by 5 bases and 0 bases, with 13 bases remaining between them. This CDR3 region has 16 residues. The CDR3 is CASSQRTPTNTGELFF. CDR3 bases: TGTGCCAGCAGTCAACGGACACCTACGAACACCGGGGAGCTGTTTTTT.

The CDR3 bases are TGTGCCAGCAGCGCAGACAGGGATCAGCCCCAGCATTTT. Translating gives CASSADRDQPQHF. The V gene is TRBV7-2, the J gene TRBJ1-5; the match to TRBD1 covers 7 bases. Germline V gene sequence: CDR1 SGHTA, CDR2 FQGNSA. Trimming at V came to 5 bases and at J to 5 bases, leaving 3 bases not matched to a gene. The CDR3 covers 13 residues.

V is TRBV19 and J is TRBJ2-7; 9 nucleotides line up with TRBD1. Germline loops: CDR1 LNHDA, CDR2 SQIVND (reference sequence). This CDR3 has 15 amino acids. Trimming removed 4 bases from V and 1 base from J; junction bases left unmatched: 5. Here the CDR3 DNA reads TGTGCCAGTAGTAGAATGACAGGGGGATCCTACGAGCAGTACTTC. Translated: CASSRMTGGSYEQYF.

The chain has TRBV7-9 and TRBJ1-5; D unresolved. The germline V and J ends were trimmed by 1 base and 0 bases, with 13 bases remaining between them. The CDR3 spans 17 residues. Germline CDR1 is SEHNR and CDR2 is FQNEAQ (reference sequence). In DNA, the CDR3 is TGTGCCAGCAGCTTAGAAGATTGGGCAGATAGCAATCAGCCCCAGCATTTT. Protein product: CASSLEDWADSNQPQHF.

The chain employs TRBV24-1 and TRBJ2-3; D perhaps matches TRBD1 (6 bases). The CDR3 is 15 residues long. Germline V gene sequence: CDR1 KGHDR, CDR2 SFDVKD. V lost 3 bases to trimming and J lost 2 bases, with 11 bases between them. The CDR3, as DNA: TGTGCCACCAGTGATGGTCGGACAGCCACAGATACGCAGTATTTT. Encoded protein: CATSDGRTATDTQYF.

The chain joins TRBV19 to TRBJ1-2; D is unresolved. Trimming cost V 2 bases and J 7 bases, with 8 bases left between them. The CDR3 has 12 residues. Looked up from germline, CDR1 is LNHDA and CDR2 is SQIVND (reference sequence). CDR3 bases: TGTGCCAGTAGTATATCGGGGTTTGGCTACACCTTC. This encodes CASSISGFGYTF.

J is TRBJ2-7 and V is TRBV28, with 11 bases identical to TRBD1. Trimming took 7 bases from V and 1 from J; bases not matched to a gene: 9. The CDR3 length is 16 residues. Per the germline V gene, CDR1 is MDHEN and CDR2 is SYDVKM. This chain's CDR3 is CASTISGTGGSYEQYF. For the CDR3, the DNA is TGTGCCAGCACCATTTCCGGGACAGGGGGTTCCTACGAGCAGTACTTC.

The chain carries TRBV21-1 and TRBJ1-1; TRBD1 was called by the table and not checked on the DNA. TRBV21-1 counts as a pseudogene. The CDR3 spans 16 residues. The CDR3 DNA is TGTGCCAGCAGCAAAGAAGGGAAGCAGGGGAACACTGAAGCTTTCTTT. It specifies CASSKEGKQGNTEAFF.

The V call is TRBV9, the J call TRBJ1-1; a weak D match, TRBD1 (6 bases). Germline V CDR1 and CDR2: SGDLS, YYNGEE. V was clipped by 0 bases and J by 5 bases, with 20 bases between them. The CDR3 consists of 17 residues. CDR3 sequence (DNA): TGTGCCAGCAGCGTAGGCGACAGGAGCTTCGTTTATACTGAAGCTTTCTTT. Amino acid sequence: CASSVGDRSFVYTEAFF.

A note on this clone: The same CDR3 arises from other DNA sequences in this sample as well. The V call is TRBV7-3, the J call TRBJ2-1; 7 bases map to TRBD2. Germline V CDR1 and CDR2: SGHTA, FQGTGA. The CDR3 sequence is 15 residues long. Trimming took 4 bases from V and 0 from J; bases not matched to a gene: 3. Here the CDR3 reads CASSSGLGSYNEQFF. For the CDR3, the DNA is TGTGCCAGCAGCTCAGGACTAGGCTCCTACAATGAGCAGTTCTTC.

The V and J genes are TRBV27 and TRBJ2-5; the D gene is possibly TRBD1 (7 bases). This CDR3 contains 14 residues. CDR1 and CDR2 (germline): MNHEY, SMNVEV (reference sequence). V was pared by 5 bases and J by 5 bases, with 15 bases between. The chain's CDR3 is CASSPSGGWETQYF. The CDR3 DNA reads as TGTGCCAGCAGTCCATCAGGGGGGTGGGAGACCCAGTACTTC.

The V gene is TRBV18, the J gene TRBJ1-6; no definite D call. V was cut by 1 base and J by 6 bases, with 7 bases left in between. Germline lookup yields CDR1 KGHSH and CDR2 LQKENI. The length of the CDR3 is 14 residues. The DNA for the CDR3 is TGTGCCAGCTCACCACAGGGAGTTAATTCACCCCTCCACTTT. It specifies CASSPQGVNSPLHF.

The chain recombines TRBV5-5 with TRBJ2-3; TRBD2 might be the D (6 bases). Germline V gives CDR1 SGHKS, CDR2 YYEKEE (reference sequence). CDR3 length: 17 residues. V lost 0 bases, J lost 2 bases, and 16 bases lay in between. The CDR3 region is CASSLAVSLAVTDTQYF. In nucleotides, the CDR3 is TGTGCCAGCAGCTTGGCCGTTAGCTTAGCGGTCACAGATACGCAGTATTTT.

The chain carries TRBV4-3 and TRBJ2-7; a possible D gene is TRBD2 (5 bases). The CDR3 extends over 14 amino acids. Trimming took off 0 bases at V and 4 bases at J, with 10 bases between the two ends. Germline values: CDR1 LGHNA, CDR2 YSLEER. CDR3 in DNA: TGCGCCAGCAGCCAAGACCCTGGAGGTTACGAGCAGTACTTC. Translating gives CASSQDPGGYEQYF.

CDR3 DNA: TGTGCCAGCAGTTACTCTCTATTGAAAGATACGCAGTATTTT. Its protein is CASSYSLLKDTQYF. The chain recombines TRBV6-2 or TRBV6-3 with TRBJ2-3; D remains unclear. This CDR3 has 14 residues. Germline V gene lookup returns CDR1 MNHEY and CDR2 SVGEGT. Trimming left V 0 bases short and J 5 bases short, with 9 bases between.

The chain combines TRBV7-9 with TRBJ1-5, with 9 bases identical to TRBD1. The germline V gene has CDR1 SEHNR and CDR2 FQNEAQ (reference sequence). The CDR3 loop spans 14 amino acids. V lost 4 bases and J lost 7; bases outside the gene matches: 5. The CDR3 protein is CASSSGQGRQPQHF. The CDR3 DNA reads as TGTGCCAGCAGCTCAGGACAGGGGCGACAGCCCCAGCATTTT.

V is TRBV6-5 and J is TRBJ1-2; 7 positions agree with TRBD1. V shed 5 bases and J 6 bases; nucleotides not matched to a gene: 6. The CDR3 length is 13 residues. The germline CDR1 and CDR2 sequences are MNHEY and SVGAGI. The CDR3 region is CASSRTTGNGYTF. DNA for the CDR3: TGTGCCAGCAGTCGCACGACAGGGAATGGCTACACCTTC.

V and J are TRBV28 and TRBJ1-5, with 10 positions matching TRBD1. Germline lookup yields CDR1 MDHEN and CDR2 SYDVKM. Trimming removed 7 bases from V and 15 bases from J; junction bases left unmatched: 12. The CDR3 runs to 13 residues. CDR3 nucleotides: TGTGCCAGCAATCCCGGGACAGGGGCTGGGAGGCATTTT. This sequence encodes CASNPGTGAGRHF.

This clone was counted a few times. The CDR3 region is CASSLAGTGPLHEQYF. DNA for the CDR3: TGCGCCAGCAGCTTGGCGGGTACAGGGCCTCTACACGAGCAGTACTTC. This sequence joins TRBV5-1 and TRBJ2-7; D is perhaps TRBD1 (6 bases). V lost 0 bases and J lost 5, with 18 bases in between. This CDR3 region has 16 residues. Looked up from germline, CDR1 is SGHRS and CDR2 is YFSETQ.

V is TRBV13 and J is TRBJ2-7, with TRBD2 matching 7 bases. From germline, CDR1 is PRHDT and CDR2 FYEKMQ (reference sequence). There are 16 residues in the CDR3. J gave up 2 bases and V 4 bases, and 11 bases lay outside the gene matches. DNA for the CDR3: TGTGCCAGCAGCTCGGGAGGCGGGAGAGGAACCTACGAGCAGTACTTC. Translating gives CASSSGGGRGTYEQYF.

The chain carries TRBV10-1 and TRBJ2-7; 8 bases match TRBD2. Germline V gene sequence: CDR1 WNHNN, CDR2 SYGVQD (reference sequence). The CDR3 runs to 19 residues. Trimming cost V 2 bases and J 3 bases; bases outside gene matches: 18. CDR3 loop: CASSEATSSGGPSNYEQYF. CDR3 coding DNA: TGCGCCAGCAGTGAGGCCACGTCCTCGGGAGGGCCTTCCAACTACGAGCAGTACTTC.

This clone was counted between two and nine times. V gene TRBV6-6 combines with J gene TRBJ2-1, with 10 bases identical to TRBD2. Germline V gives CDR1 MNHNY, CDR2 SVGAGI (reference sequence). CDR3 length equals 13 residues. The V and J ends lost 6 bases and 7 bases, in that order; junction bases with no gene match: 3. The CDR3 bases are TGTGCCAGCAGACCACTAGCGGGAAATGAGCAGTTCTTC. This translates into CASRPLAGNEQFF.

V usage is TRBV9 and J usage is TRBJ2-1; TRBD2 aligns across 8 bases. Germline trimming cut 6 bases from V and 1 base from J; bases unmatched to any gene: 6. The CDR3 totals 15 residues. Per the germline V gene, CDR1 is SGDLS and CDR2 is YYNGEE. The CDR3 spells CASTNGGRSYNEQFF. The DNA of the CDR3 is TGTGCCAGCACCAACGGCGGGAGGTCCTACAATGAGCAGTTCTTC.

The chain couples TRBV29-1 to TRBJ2-7, with D possibly being TRBD1 (5 bases). The CDR3 consists of 14 residues. The germline V gene has CDR1 SQVTM and CDR2 ANQGSEA. Trimming took off 6 bases at V and 3 bases at J, with 18 bases between the two ends. Here the CDR3 DNA reads TGCAGCGTCGCGCAGGGTCTCCCAATCTACGAGCAGTACTTC. This codes for CSVAQGLPIYEQYF.